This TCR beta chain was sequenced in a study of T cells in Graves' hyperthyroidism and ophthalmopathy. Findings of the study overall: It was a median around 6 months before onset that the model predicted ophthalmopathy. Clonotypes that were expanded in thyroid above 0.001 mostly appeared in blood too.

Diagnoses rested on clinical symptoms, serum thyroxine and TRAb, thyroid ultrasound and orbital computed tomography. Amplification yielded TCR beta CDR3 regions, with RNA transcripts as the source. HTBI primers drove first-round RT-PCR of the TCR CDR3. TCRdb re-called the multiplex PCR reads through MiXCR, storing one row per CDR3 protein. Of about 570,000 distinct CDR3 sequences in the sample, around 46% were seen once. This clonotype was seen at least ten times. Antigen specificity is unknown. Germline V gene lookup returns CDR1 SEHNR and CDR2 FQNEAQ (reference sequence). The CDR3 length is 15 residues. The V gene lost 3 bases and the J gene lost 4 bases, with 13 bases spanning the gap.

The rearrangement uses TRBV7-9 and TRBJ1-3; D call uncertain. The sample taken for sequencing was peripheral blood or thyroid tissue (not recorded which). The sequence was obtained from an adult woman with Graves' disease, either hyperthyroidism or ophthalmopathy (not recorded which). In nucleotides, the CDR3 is TGTGCCAGCAGCTTCTCTTCGGGCTCGGGAAACACCATATATTTT. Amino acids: CASSFSSGSGNTIYF. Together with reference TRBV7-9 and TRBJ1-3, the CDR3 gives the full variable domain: DTGVSQNPRHKITKRGQNVTFRCDPISEHNRLYWYRQTLGQGPEFLTYFQNEAQLEKSRLLSDRFSAERPKGSFSTLEIQRTEQGDSAMYLCASSFSSGSGNTIYFGEGSWLTVV.